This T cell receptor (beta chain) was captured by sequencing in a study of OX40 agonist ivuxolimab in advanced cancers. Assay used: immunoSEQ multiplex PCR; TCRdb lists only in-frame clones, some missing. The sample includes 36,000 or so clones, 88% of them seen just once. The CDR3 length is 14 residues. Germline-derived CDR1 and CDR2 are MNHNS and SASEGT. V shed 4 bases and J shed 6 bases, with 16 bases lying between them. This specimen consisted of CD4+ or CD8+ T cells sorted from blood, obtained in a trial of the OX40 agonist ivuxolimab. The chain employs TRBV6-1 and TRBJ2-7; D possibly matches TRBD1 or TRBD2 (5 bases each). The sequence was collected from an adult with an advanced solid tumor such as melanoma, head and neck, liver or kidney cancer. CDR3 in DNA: TGTGCCAGCAGTGGCTACGGGACCCCGCGCGAGCAGTACTTC. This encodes CASSGYGTPREQYF.